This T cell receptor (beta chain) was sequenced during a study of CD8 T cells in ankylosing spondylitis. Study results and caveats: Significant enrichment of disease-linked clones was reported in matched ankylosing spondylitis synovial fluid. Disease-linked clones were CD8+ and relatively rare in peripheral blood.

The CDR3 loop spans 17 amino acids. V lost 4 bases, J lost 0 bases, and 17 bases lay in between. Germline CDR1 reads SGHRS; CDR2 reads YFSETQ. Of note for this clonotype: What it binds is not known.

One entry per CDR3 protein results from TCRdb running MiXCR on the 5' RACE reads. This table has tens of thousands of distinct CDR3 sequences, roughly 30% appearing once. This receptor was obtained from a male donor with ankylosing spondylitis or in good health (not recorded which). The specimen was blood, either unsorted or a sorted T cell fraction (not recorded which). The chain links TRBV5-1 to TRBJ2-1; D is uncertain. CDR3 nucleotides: TGCGCCAGCAGCCCGGGTGGTTCCCATAGCTCCTACAATGAGCAGTTCTTC. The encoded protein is CASSPGGSHSSYNEQFF.